A single sample gave rise to the 20 T cell receptor beta chains below, sequenced in a study of control samples from healthy donors and cancer patients. TCRdb's table, derived via immunoSEQ multiplex PCR, lists solely in-frame clones and lacks some. The sample holds about 89,000 clones, over 65% seen once. Source material: blood. Receptor source: a woman aged 40 to 55 in good health.

The chain uses TRBV24-1 and TRBJ2-1; D not resolved. This CDR3 has 13 residues. CDR1 KGHDR and CDR2 SFDVKD come from the germline V gene. V was cut by 2 bases and J by 4 bases, with 5 bases left in between. CDR3 nucleotides: TGTGCCACCAGTGATTCTTCATACAATGAGCAGTTCTTC. It specifies CATSDSSYNEQFF.

This chain connects TRBV11-2 to TRBJ2-7; no clear D gene. V gave up 8 bases and J gave up 5 bases, with 19 bases separating them. The CDR3 totals 14 residues. The germline gives CDR1 SGHAT, CDR2 FQNNGV. CDR3 in amino acids: CASSAQLLGNEQYF. CDR3 sequence (DNA): TGTGCCAGCTCCGCCCAGTTGTTGGGGAACGAGCAGTACTTC.

The J gene is TRBJ1-2, the V gene TRBV24-1; 7 bases are a match to TRBD1. V lost 3 bases and J lost 2; bases outside the gene matches: 11. The CDR3 is made up of 17 amino acids. Germline loops: CDR1 KGHDR, CDR2 SFDVKD. The chain's CDR3 is CATSDNSPTGINYGYTF. In DNA form, the CDR3 reads TGTGCCACCAGTGATAACTCCCCGACAGGGATCAACTATGGCTACACCTTC.

The rearrangement joins TRBV9 to TRBJ1-6; D might be TRBD1 (5 bases). The germline V and J ends were trimmed by 7 bases and 8 bases, with 16 bases remaining between them. This CDR3 is built from 14 residues. Germline CDR1 reads SGDLS; CDR2 reads YYNGEE. The CDR3 bases are TGTGCCAGCGGGACCTCGGGGGACTATTCACCCCTCCACTTT. It codes for CASGTSGDYSPLHF.

The count of this clone is one. The chain links TRBV18 to TRBJ2-3, with unresolved D. Trimming removed 2 bases at V and 1 base at J, with 7 bases between. Germline-derived CDR1 and CDR2 are KGHSH and LQKENI. This CDR3 comprises 14 residues. This CDR3 reads CASSPTRGTDTQYF. The CDR3 nucleotides read TGTGCCAGCTCACCAACTCGGGGCACAGATACGCAGTATTTT.

The chain links TRBV11-3 to TRBJ1-6, with 8 bases identical to TRBD1. The trim removed 7 bases at V and 10 bases at J, leaving 6 bases unmatched. The length of the CDR3 is 13 residues. The V gene's germline CDR1 is SGHNT and CDR2 YENEEA. The CDR3 nucleotides are TGTGCCAGCACCATAAGACAGGGGTCACCCCTCCACTTT. It translates to CASTIRQGSPLHF. The whole variable domain, remainder taken from reference TRBV11-3 and TRBJ1-6, is EAGVVQSPRYKIIEKKQPVAFWCNPISGHNTLYWYLQNLGQGPELLIRYENEEAVDDSQLPKDRFSAERLKGVDSTLKIQPAELGDSAVYLCASTIRQGSPLHFGNGTRLTVT.

The chain is built from TRBV6-6 and TRBJ2-3; 9 nucleotides agree with TRBD1. V lost 5 bases, J lost 10 bases, and 16 bases stayed unmatched. The CDR3 has 16 amino acids. CDR1 and CDR2 from the germline V gene are MNHNY and SVGAGI (reference sequence). CDR3: CASSSAGTGPSLAQYF. In DNA form, the CDR3 reads TGTGCCAGCAGTAGTGCCGGGACAGGGCCCTCCCTAGCGCAGTATTTT.

The chain carries TRBV4-3 and TRBJ1-3, with D perhaps TRBD1 (5 bases). The CDR3 extends over 16 amino acids. From germline, CDR1 is LGHNA and CDR2 YSLEER. The germline V and J ends were trimmed by 0 bases and 4 bases, with 13 bases remaining between them. The CDR3 DNA reads as TGCGCCAGCAGCCAAGAATTTCAGGGAGCAGGAAACACCATATATTTT. Translated, it gives CASSQEFQGAGNTIYF.

J is TRBJ1-6 and V is TRBV7-2; weak D call: TRBD1 (6 bases). The CDR3 has 15 residues. V was cut by 4 bases and J by 9 bases, with 16 bases left in between. Germline CDR1 reads SGHTA; CDR2 reads FQGNSA. CDR3 bases: TGTGCCAGCAGCTATGAAGCAGGGGTCAGTTCACCCCTCCACTTT. It codes for CASSYEAGVSSPLHF.

The chain uses TRBV11-3 and TRBJ1-1; no firm D call. Trimming cost V 3 bases and J 0 bases, with 8 bases left between them. CDR3 size: 14 residues. Per germline, CDR1 SGHNT and CDR2 YENEEA. This CDR3 reads CASSLRVMNTEAFF. In DNA form, the CDR3 reads TGTGCCAGCAGCTTGCGGGTCATGAACACTGAAGCTTTCTTT.

The CDR3 here is CASSEVRYEQYF. The CDR3 region has the DNA TGTGCCAGCAGTGAAGTACGCTACGAGCAGTACTTC. The rearrangement uses TRBV6-1 and TRBJ2-7; D gene uncertain. Trimming removed 1 base at V and 3 bases at J, with 4 bases between. The CDR3 is made up of 12 amino acids. Germline V gene data show CDR1 as MNHNS and CDR2 as SASEGT.

V gene TRBV6-4 combines with J gene TRBJ2-3, with D perhaps matching TRBD2 (5 bases). From germline, CDR1 is MRHNA and CDR2 SNTAGT. Trimming took off 4 bases at V and 2 bases at J, with 10 bases between the two ends. The CDR3 loop spans 14 amino acids. In nucleotides, the CDR3 is TGTGCCAGCAGTGTCGGGGATGACACAGATACGCAGTATTTT. Residues: CASSVGDDTDTQYF.

The chain joins TRBV20-1 to TRBJ1-1, with D unclear. V was cut by 5 bases and J by 7 bases, with 8 bases left in between. Germline V gene data show CDR1 as DFQATT and CDR2 as SNEGSKA (reference sequence). CDR3 length: 10 residues. The CDR3 DNA is TGCAGTGCTCCGCGGATTGAAGCTTTCTTT. This gives the protein CSAPRIEAFF.

J is TRBJ2-1 and V is TRBV6-2 or TRBV6-3, with 9 positions matching TRBD2. This CDR3 is built from 17 residues. The V gene's germline CDR1 is MNHEY and CDR2 SVGEGT. With 2 bases clipped from V and 1 base from J, the junction kept 6 bases outside the gene matches. Written as DNA, the CDR3 is TGTGCCAGCAGTTACGGGGCTAGCGGGGTGTCCTACAATGAGCAGTTCTTC. This encodes CASSYGASGVSYNEQFF.

This chain connects TRBV5-5 to TRBJ2-2; D not resolved. Trimming left V 6 bases short and J 6 bases short, with 15 bases between. CDR3 size: 14 residues. The germline V gene has CDR1 SGHKS and CDR2 YYEKEE (reference sequence). The CDR3 nucleotides are TGTGCCAGCAACCCAACCGCGGTCCCCGGGGAGCTGTTTTTT. This translates into CASNPTAVPGELFF.

The chain uses TRBV5-5 and TRBJ1-2; tentatively, D is TRBD1 (5 bases). CDR3 length equals 12 residues. Deletions cut 4 bases from V and 4 bases from J, with 8 bases between. Germline-derived CDR1 and CDR2 are SGHKS and YYEKEE (reference sequence). CDR3 amino acids: CASSDSVYGYTF. CDR3 DNA sequence: TGTGCCAGCAGCGACAGTGTCTATGGCTACACCTTC.

This chain connects TRBV9 to TRBJ2-7; D is perhaps TRBD1 or TRBD2 (5 bases each). The ends were cut back, 3 bases at V and 6 bases at J, with 16 bases in the middle. CDR1 is SGDLS and CDR2 is YYNGEE in the germline V gene. The length of the CDR3 is 14 residues. Here the CDR3 reads CASSGSGALAEQYF. Written as DNA, the CDR3 is TGTGCCAGCAGCGGGTCCGGGGCCCTCGCCGAGCAGTACTTC.

The chain employs TRBV6-1 and TRBJ1-4; 9 nucleotides match TRBD1. After removal of 1 base from V and 8 bases from J, the junction contained 5 bases not matched to a gene. Germline V gene sequence: CDR1 MNHNS, CDR2 SASEGT. There are 15 residues in the CDR3. The CDR3 DNA is TGTGCCAGCAGTGAAGGGGACAGGGAGGCAGAAAAACTGTTTTTT. Amino acids: CASSEGDREAEKLFF.

The chain carries TRBV19 and TRBJ2-7; D perhaps matches TRBD2 (6 bases). Germline CDR1 reads LNHDA; CDR2 reads SQIVND (reference sequence). CDR3 length: 17 residues. V gave up 7 bases and J gave up 3 bases, with 25 bases separating them. CDR3 bases: TGTGCCAGTACCTTTGGGACGACGGGAGACCTTCTCTACGAGCAGTACTTC. This encodes CASTFGTTGDLLYEQYF.

The chain combines TRBV27 with TRBJ2-1; possibly TRBD2 for D (5 bases). The germline V gene has CDR1 MNHEY and CDR2 SMNVEV (reference sequence). V was cut by 2 bases and J by 4 bases, with 9 bases left in between. This CDR3 is 14 amino acids long. The CDR3 coding sequence is TGTGCCAGCAGTTTAGGGCGGGTTTACAATGAGCAGTTCTTC. Protein: CASSLGRVYNEQFF.